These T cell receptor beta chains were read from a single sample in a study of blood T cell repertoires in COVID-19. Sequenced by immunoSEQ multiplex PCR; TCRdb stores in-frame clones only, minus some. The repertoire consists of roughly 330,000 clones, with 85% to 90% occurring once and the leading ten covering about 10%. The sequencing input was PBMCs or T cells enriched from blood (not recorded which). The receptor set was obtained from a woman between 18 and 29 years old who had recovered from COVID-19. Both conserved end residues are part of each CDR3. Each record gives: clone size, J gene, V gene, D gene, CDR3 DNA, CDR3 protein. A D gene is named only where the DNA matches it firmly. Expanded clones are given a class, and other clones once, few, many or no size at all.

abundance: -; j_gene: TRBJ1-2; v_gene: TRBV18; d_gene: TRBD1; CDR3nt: TGTGCCAGCTCCCCGGGACAGGGAGGAGTGACCTTC; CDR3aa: CASSPGQGGVTF
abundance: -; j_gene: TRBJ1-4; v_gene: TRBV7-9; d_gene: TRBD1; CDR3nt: TGTGCCAGCAGCCCAAGGGACAGTCAAAGTGAAAAACTGTTTTTT; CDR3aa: CASSPRDSQSEKLFF
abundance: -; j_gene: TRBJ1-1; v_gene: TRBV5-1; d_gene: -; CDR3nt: TGCGCCAGCAGCTTGGTACAGATGAACACTGAAGCTTTCTTT; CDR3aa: CASSLVQMNTEAFF
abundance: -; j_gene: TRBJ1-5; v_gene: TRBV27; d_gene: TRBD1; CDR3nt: TGTGCCAGCAGTCCACGACAGGGGGCGCGACAGCCCCAGCATTTT; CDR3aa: CASSPRQGARQPQHF
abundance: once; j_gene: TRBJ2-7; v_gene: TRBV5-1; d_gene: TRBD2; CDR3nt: TGCGCCAGCAGCGGGGGACTAGCGGAATACTTC; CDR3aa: CASSGGLAEYF
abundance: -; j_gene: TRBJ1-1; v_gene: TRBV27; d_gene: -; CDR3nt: TGTGCCAGCAGCCTATGGGCCCCAGGGTCCACTGAAGCTTTCTTT; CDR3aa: CASSLWAPGSTEAFF
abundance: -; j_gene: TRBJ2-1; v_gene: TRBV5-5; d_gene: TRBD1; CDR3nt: TGTGCCAGCAGCGTAGGGACAGGGGGCCATGAGCAGTTCTTC; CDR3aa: CASSVGTGGHEQFF
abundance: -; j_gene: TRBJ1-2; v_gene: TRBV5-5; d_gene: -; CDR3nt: TGTGCCAGCAGCTTGGTCGGGGGGCAGACCTATGGCTACACCTTC; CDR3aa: CASSLVGGQTYGYTF
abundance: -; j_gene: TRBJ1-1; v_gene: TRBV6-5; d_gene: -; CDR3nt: TGTGCCAGCAGTTTTGAGAGGAACACTGAAGCTTTCTTT; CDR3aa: CASSFERNTEAFF
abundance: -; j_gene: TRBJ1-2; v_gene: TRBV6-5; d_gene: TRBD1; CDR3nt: TGTGCCAGCGGCAAACAGGGGGCAGGGGGCTACACCTTC; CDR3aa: CASGKQGAGGYTF
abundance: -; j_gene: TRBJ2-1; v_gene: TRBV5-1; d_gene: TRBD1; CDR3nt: TGCGCCAGCAGCTTCACAGGGGGATCTTACAATGAGCAGTTCTTC; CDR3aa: CASSFTGGSYNEQFF
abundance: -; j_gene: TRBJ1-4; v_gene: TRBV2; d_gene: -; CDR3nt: TGTGCCAGCAGTACCTCTTGGGCAGGGTCTGTGGAAAAACTGTTTTTT; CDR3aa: CASSTSWAGSVEKLFF
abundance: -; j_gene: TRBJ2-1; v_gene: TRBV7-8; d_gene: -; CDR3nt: TGTGCCAGCAGCTCCCAGGTCCAGGCCGGCCGGAATGAGCAGTTCTTC; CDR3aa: CASSSQVQAGRNEQFF
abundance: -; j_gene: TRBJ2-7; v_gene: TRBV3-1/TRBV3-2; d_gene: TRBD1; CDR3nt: TGTGCCAGCAGCCAGGGACAGGGTCGGGAGCAGTACTTC; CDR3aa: CASSQGQGREQYF
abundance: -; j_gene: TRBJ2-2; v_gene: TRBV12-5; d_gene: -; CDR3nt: TGTGCTAGTGGTGCCCCCACGGGGGATGAGTACACCGGGGAGCTGTTTTTT; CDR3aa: CASGAPTGDEYTGELFF
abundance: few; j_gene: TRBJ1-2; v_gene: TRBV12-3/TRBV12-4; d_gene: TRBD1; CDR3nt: TGTGCCAGCAGTAGGACAGGGGGCCGAGGCTACACCTTC; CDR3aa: CASSRTGGRGYTF
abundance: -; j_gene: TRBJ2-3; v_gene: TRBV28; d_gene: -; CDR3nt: TGTGCCAGCAGTCCTGTAGCGGGCACAGATACGCAGTATTTT; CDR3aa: CASSPVAGTDTQYF
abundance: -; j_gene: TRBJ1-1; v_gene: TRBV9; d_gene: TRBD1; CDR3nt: TGTGCCAGCAGCGTAGGGGGCAGGGGGACTGAAGCTTTCTTT; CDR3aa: CASSVGGRGTEAFF
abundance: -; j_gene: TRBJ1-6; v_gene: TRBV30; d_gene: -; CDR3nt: TGTGCCTGGAGTGTAGGGGTCGTGAGCTCCTATAATTCACCCCTCCACTTT; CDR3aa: CAWSVGVVSSYNSPLHF
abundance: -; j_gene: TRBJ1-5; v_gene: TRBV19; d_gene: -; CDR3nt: TGTGCCAGTACCCAGGACAAGCGTGGGAATCAGCCCCAGCATTTT; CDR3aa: CASTQDKRGNQPQHF
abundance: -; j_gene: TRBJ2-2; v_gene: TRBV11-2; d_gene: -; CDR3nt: TGTGCCAGTACCTTATGGACAGCCCTAAACACCGGGGAGCTGTTTTTT; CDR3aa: CASTLWTALNTGELFF
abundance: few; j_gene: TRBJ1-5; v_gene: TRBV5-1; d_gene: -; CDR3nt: TGCGCCAGCAGCCATCCAACAGGGTACAATCAGCCCCAGCATTTT; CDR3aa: CASSHPTGYNQPQHF
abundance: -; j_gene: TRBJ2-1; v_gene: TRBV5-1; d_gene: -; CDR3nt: TGCGCCAGCAAATGGGGCAGCACCTACAATGAGCAGTTCTTC; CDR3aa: CASKWGSTYNEQFF
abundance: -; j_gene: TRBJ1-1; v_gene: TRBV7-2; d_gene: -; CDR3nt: TGTGCCAGCAGCTTAGGCGGGGCGTGGAACACTGAAGCTTTCTTT; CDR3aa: CASSLGGAWNTEAFF
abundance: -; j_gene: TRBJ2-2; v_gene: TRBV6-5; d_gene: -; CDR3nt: TGTGCCAGCAGTCCGTACTACACCGGGGAGCTGTTTTTT; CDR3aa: CASSPYYTGELFF
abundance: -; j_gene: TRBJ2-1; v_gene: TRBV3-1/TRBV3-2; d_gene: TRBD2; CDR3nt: TGTGCCAGCAGCCAAGGGTCTAGCGGGAGTTTGAGTGAGCAGTTCTTC; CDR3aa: CASSQGSSGSLSEQFF
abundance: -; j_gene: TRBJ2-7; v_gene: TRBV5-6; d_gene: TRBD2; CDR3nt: TGTGCCAGCAGCCCCCAGCCGGTGGGACTACTCTACGAGCAGTACTTC; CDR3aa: CASSPQPVGLLYEQYF
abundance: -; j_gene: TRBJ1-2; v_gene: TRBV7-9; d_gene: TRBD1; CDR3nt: TGTGCCAGCAGCCGGACAGGGGGCACCCTTTACTATGGCTACACCTTC; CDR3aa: CASSRTGGTLYYGYTF
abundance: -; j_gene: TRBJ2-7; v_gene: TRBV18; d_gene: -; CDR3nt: TGTGCCAGCTCACCACCCTGGGGGCTTGGGGGCTACGAGCAGTACTTC; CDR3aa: CASSPPWGLGGYEQYF
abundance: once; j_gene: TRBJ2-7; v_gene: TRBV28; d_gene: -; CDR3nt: TGTGCCAGCAGTACAGGGTCCGCTTACGAGCAGTACTTC; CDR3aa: CASSTGSAYEQYF
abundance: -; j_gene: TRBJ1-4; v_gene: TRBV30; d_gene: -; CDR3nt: TGTGCCTGGACCGGCGCCCCCGGGGATGAAAAACTGTTTTTT; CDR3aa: CAWTGAPGDEKLFF
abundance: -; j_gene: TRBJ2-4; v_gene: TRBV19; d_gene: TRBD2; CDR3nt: TGTGCCAGTAGTATCGGACTAGTTCTGAACATTCAGTACTTC; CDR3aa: CASSIGLVLNIQYF
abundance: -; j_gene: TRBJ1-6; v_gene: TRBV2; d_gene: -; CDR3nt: TGTGCCAGCGCCTGGGCTCCCCCCGGGGATTCACCCCTCCACTTT; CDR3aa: CASAWAPPGDSPLHF
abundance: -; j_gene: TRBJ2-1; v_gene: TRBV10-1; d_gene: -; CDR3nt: TGCGCCAGCAGTGCCGGGAGTAGCAATGAGCAGTTCTTC; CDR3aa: CASSAGSSNEQFF
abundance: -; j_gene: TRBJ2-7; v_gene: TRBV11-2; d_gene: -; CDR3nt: TGTGCCAGCAGCCCCGGGGTCTCCTACGAGCAGTACTTC; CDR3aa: CASSPGVSYEQYF
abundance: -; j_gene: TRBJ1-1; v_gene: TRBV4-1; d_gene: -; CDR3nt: TGCGCCAGCAGCCGAGATTCAGGGAACACTGAAGCTTTCTTT; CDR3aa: CASSRDSGNTEAFF
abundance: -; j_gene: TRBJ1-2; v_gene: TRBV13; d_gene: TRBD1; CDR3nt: TGTGCCAGCAGCCCCGGGCAGGGGGACTATGGCTACACCTTC; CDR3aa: CASSPGQGDYGYTF